The 29 T cell receptor beta chains listed next were all sequenced from one sample in a study of shared clonotypes between healthy human individuals. TCRdb keeps only in-frame clones here, not all; method: immunoSEQ multiplex PCR. The sample has around 300,000 clones, roughly 87% seen once. The sample taken for sequencing was memory CD8+ T cells sorted from blood. Described subset: CD45RO+ cells pooled with CCR7-negative TemRA cells. Receptors originate from a man aged 18 to 29 in good health.

The chain couples TRBV7-8 to TRBJ2-7; D possibly corresponds to TRBD1 (5 bases). Trimming left V 5 bases short and J 4 bases short, with 21 bases between. The germline gives CDR1 SGHVS, CDR2 FQNEAQ. The CDR3 totals 16 residues. CDR3 residues: CASSPFFVDTLYEQYF. The CDR3 nucleotides are TGTGCCAGCAGCCCCTTCTTTGTGGACACTCTTTACGAGCAGTACTTC.

V gene TRBV5-6 combines with J gene TRBJ2-1; no reliable D call. Trimming left V 1 base short and J 5 bases short, with 7 bases between. Germline V gene lookup returns CDR1 SGHDT and CDR2 YYEEEE. This CDR3 region has 13 residues. The CDR3 nucleotides read TGTGCCAGCAGCTTGATGCCCGACAATGAGCAGTTCTTC. As protein: CASSLMPDNEQFF.

The CDR3 sequence is CAISGGDTQYF. For the CDR3, the DNA is TGTGCCATCAGTGGTGGAGATACGCAGTATTTT. The chain employs TRBV10-3 and TRBJ2-3; D not resolved. This CDR3 spans 11 amino acids. Germline V CDR1 and CDR2: ENHRY, SYGVKD. Trimming removed 4 bases from V and 5 bases from J, with 4 bases in between.

This rearrangement joins TRBV5-1 to TRBJ1-2; D is undetermined. V was shortened by 0 bases and J by 8 bases, with 14 bases between the two germline ends. Germline CDR1 SGHRS, CDR2 YFSETQ. The CDR3 consists of 14 residues. The CDR3 coding sequence is TGCGCCAGCAGCTTGGACACGCAGTGGCAAGGCTACACCTTC. Amino acids: CASSLDTQWQGYTF.

V usage is TRBV4-1 and J usage is TRBJ2-7; D unclear. V was clipped by 2 bases and J by 0 bases, with 14 bases between them. The CDR3 totals 16 residues. Per germline, CDR1 MGHRA and CDR2 YSYEKL. CDR3 loop: CASSQYSSDPSYEQYF. The CDR3 DNA reads TGCGCCAGCAGCCAATATTCCTCGGACCCCTCCTACGAGCAGTACTTC.

The rearrangement uses TRBV5-4 and TRBJ2-5; 7 bases are a match to TRBD1. This CDR3 is 14 amino acids long. The germline V gene encodes CDR1 SGHNT and CDR2 YYREEE (reference sequence). J was trimmed by 1 base and V by 4 bases; bases with no gene match: 4. The CDR3 bases are TGTGCCAGCAGCGTCCGGGACAGCCAAGAGACCCAGTACTTC. This gives the protein CASSVRDSQETQYF.

V gene TRBV21-1 combines with J gene TRBJ2-5; TRBD1, the table's D call, lacks a check against the DNA. TRBV21-1 is termed a pseudogene. The CDR3 is 16 amino acids. Here the CDR3 reads CASSPRGSLVMETQYF. CDR3 coding DNA: TGTGCCAGCAGCCCCAGGGGCTCCCTCGTGATGGAGACCCAGTACTTC.

This clone was counted between two and nine times. The chain couples TRBV2 to TRBJ1-6; weak D call: TRBD1 (5 bases). The CDR3 covers 13 residues. Germline CDR1 reads SNHLY; CDR2 reads FYNNEI. Trimming pared 7 bases from V and 11 bases from J, leaving 15 bases between. The CDR3 is CASTSGKGPPLHF. The CDR3 DNA sequence: TGTGCCAGCACCTCAGGGAAGGGCCCACCCCTCCACTTT.

The chain carries TRBV9 and TRBJ2-7; D is possibly TRBD1 or TRBD2 (6 bases each). From germline, CDR1 is SGDLS and CDR2 YYNGEE. V shed 4 bases and J shed 1 base, with 21 bases lying between them. The CDR3 is made up of 17 amino acids. Here the CDR3 reads CASSPRPGGGASYEQYF. CDR3 nucleotide sequence: TGTGCCAGCAGCCCGCGCCCCGGGGGCGGAGCATCCTACGAGCAGTACTTC.

CDR3 sequence: CASSDRQGGRTEAFF. For the CDR3, the DNA is TGCGCCAGCAGCGACCGACAGGGAGGAAGGACTGAAGCTTTCTTT. V gene TRBV4-1 combines with J gene TRBJ1-1, with 7 nucleotides matching TRBD1. Trimming cost V 5 bases and J 5 bases; bases outside gene matches: 11. Per the germline V gene, CDR1 is MGHRA and CDR2 is YSYEKL. The CDR3 has 15 residues.

The chain joins TRBV7-9 to TRBJ2-5; possibly TRBD1 or TRBD2 for D (5 bases each). Germline V gene sequence: CDR1 SEHNR, CDR2 FQNEAQ (reference sequence). The CDR3 covers 14 residues. Trimming shortened V by 4 bases and J by 1 base, and 10 bases separated the two germline ends. In DNA form, the CDR3 reads TGTGCCAGCAGCTCGGGACCCATCCAAGAGACCCAGTACTTC. This gives the protein CASSSGPIQETQYF.

This clone was counted a few times. The rearrangement joins TRBV4-3 to TRBJ2-3; 10 nucleotides agree with TRBD2. The CDR3 runs to 18 residues. With 1 base clipped from V and 5 bases from J, the junction kept 12 bases outside the gene matches. Germline-derived CDR1 and CDR2 are LGHNA and YSLEER. CDR3 region: CASSQVLWSGREGDTQYF. For the CDR3, the DNA is TGCGCCAGCAGCCAAGTCCTCTGGAGCGGGAGGGAGGGAGATACGCAGTATTTT.

J is TRBJ1-1 and V is TRBV5-6, with D tentatively TRBD1 (5 bases). The CDR3 is 14 residues long. Germline CDR1 reads SGHDT; CDR2 reads YYEEEE. Trimming stripped 1 base from V and 8 bases from J, with 15 bases between. CDR3: CASSLLWGREEAFF. CDR3 DNA: TGTGCCAGCAGCTTGTTATGGGGACGAGAAGAAGCTTTCTTT.

CDR3 loop: CASSPWGDTGELFF. The CDR3 DNA is TGTGCCAGCAGCCCTTGGGGAGACACCGGGGAGCTGTTTTTT. The chain has TRBV9 and TRBJ2-2, with D possibly TRBD2 on 5 matching bases. This CDR3 is 14 amino acids long. From germline, CDR1 is SGDLS and CDR2 YYNGEE. Trimming took off 4 bases at V and 3 bases at J, with 10 bases between the two ends.

V usage is TRBV5-4 and J usage is TRBJ2-7; D not certain. CDR1 and CDR2 (germline): SGHNT, YYREEE (reference sequence). The V end lost 2 bases, the J end lost 5 bases, and 14 bases lay between the germline ends. There are 14 residues in the CDR3. CDR3 residues: CASSFSGALDEQYF. CDR3 nucleotide sequence: TGTGCCAGCAGCTTCTCTGGAGCTCTCGACGAGCAGTACTTC.

In regard to this clone: Other DNA sequences from this sample encode an identical CDR3 as well. DNA of the CDR3: TGTGCCAGCAGTCTGGGACAGGGTTATCGGTCACCCCTCCACTTT. Amino acids: CASSLGQGYRSPLHF. The gene calls are TRBV28 and TRBJ1-6, with 9 bases aligning to TRBD1. Germline V CDR1 and CDR2: MDHEN, SYDVKM. Unmatched junction bases numbered 9, after V lost 5 bases and J lost 10 bases. The length of the CDR3 is 15 residues.

The chain recombines TRBV29-1 with TRBJ2-7, with no clear D. The CDR3 totals 12 residues. Germline V gene lookup returns CDR1 SQVTM and CDR2 ANQGSEA. The ends were cut back, 2 bases at V and 9 bases at J, with 14 bases in the middle. The CDR3 coding sequence is TGCAGCGTTGAATTTATGGGAAAGAGGCAGTACTTC. Its protein is CSVEFMGKRQYF.

Remarks on this clone: This CDR3 is also generated by other DNA sequences in the sample. Written as DNA, the CDR3 is TGTGCCAGCAGCTTGTCCACCGGGGAGCTGTTTTTT. Protein: CASSLSTGELFF. The chain carries TRBV5-6 and TRBJ2-2; no clear D. The V end was cut by 1 base, the J end by 4 bases, with 2 bases between. The CDR3 consists of 12 residues. The germline V gene has CDR1 SGHDT and CDR2 YYEEEE.

The CDR3 sequence is CSVEGGTGELFF. DNA for the CDR3: TGCAGCGTTGAAGGAGGGACCGGGGAGCTGTTTTTT. The chain couples TRBV29-1 to TRBJ2-2, with a weak D call TRBD2 (5 bases). Germline V lookup: CDR1 SQVTM, CDR2 ANQGSEA. Between the trimmed V and J ends, which lost 1 base and 5 bases, there was a span of 5 bases. The CDR3 runs to 12 residues.

The rearrangement links TRBV30 to TRBJ2-7, with D perhaps matching TRBD2 (6 bases). The CDR3 has 15 residues. From germline, CDR1 is GTSNPN and CDR2 SVGIG (reference sequence). Trimming stripped 1 base from V and 3 bases from J, with 16 bases between. The CDR3: CAWSGLAAAGYEQYF. The CDR3 DNA reads TGTGCCTGGAGTGGGTTAGCGGCCGCCGGCTACGAGCAGTACTTC.

J is TRBJ2-5 and V is TRBV15; 11 nucleotides line up with TRBD2. Per the germline V gene, CDR1 is LNHNV and CDR2 is YYDKDF (reference sequence). After removal of 0 bases from V and 1 base from J, the junction contained 4 bases not matched to a gene. This CDR3 spans 17 amino acids. DNA of the CDR3: TGTGCCACCAGCAGAGATAGCGGGGGGGATACCCAAGAGACCCAGTACTTC. Amino acid sequence: CATSRDSGGDTQETQYF.

The J gene is TRBJ2-1, the V gene TRBV5-4, with 12 nucleotides matching TRBD2. This CDR3 spans 15 amino acids. V trimming: 8 bases; J trimming: 5 bases; junction bases outside the gene matches: 8. CDR1 SGHNT and CDR2 YYREEE come from the germline V gene (reference sequence). CDR3 in DNA: TGTGCCAGAGGGCTAGCGGGAGGGTTAGACAATGAGCAGTTCTTC. Translation: CARGLAGGLDNEQFF.

This clone showed up just once. The rearrangement joins TRBV7-9 to TRBJ2-5; D is uncertain. This CDR3 contains 13 residues. Germline V gene sequence: CDR1 SEHNR, CDR2 FQNEAQ (reference sequence). V was pared by 5 bases and J by 2 bases, with 9 bases between. Here the CDR3 DNA reads TGTGCCAGCAGCGACACACTACAAGAGACCCAGTACTTC. This codes for CASSDTLQETQYF.

This clone was seen only a few times. The chain carries TRBV5-1 and TRBJ2-5, with D perhaps matching TRBD1 (5 bases). V shed 0 bases and J shed 2 bases, with 17 bases lying between them. CDR3 length: 17 amino acids. Germline CDR1 reads SGHRS; CDR2 reads YFSETQ. The CDR3 here is CASSLADTFSGQETQYF. CDR3 sequence (DNA): TGCGCCAGCAGCTTGGCCGATACGTTTTCAGGGCAAGAGACCCAGTACTTC.

The chain uses TRBV7-9 and TRBJ1-2; no definite D call. The ends were cut back, 1 base at V and 2 bases at J, with 8 bases in the middle. Per germline, CDR1 SEHNR and CDR2 FQNEAQ (reference sequence). This CDR3 spans 14 amino acids. In DNA form, the CDR3 reads TGTGCCAGCAGCTTAGGGTACAGCAACTATGGCTACACCTTC. This encodes CASSLGYSNYGYTF.

The rearrangement joins TRBV10-3 to TRBJ2-5, with D possibly being TRBD1 or TRBD2 (7 bases each). V was shortened by 3 bases and J by 5 bases, with 25 bases between the two germline ends. This CDR3 region has 18 residues. The germline CDR1 and CDR2 sequences are ENHRY and SYGVKD. The CDR3 region is CAISDPPGGLLGVETQYF. The CDR3 DNA reads as TGTGCCATCAGTGATCCCCCAGGGGGACTATTAGGAGTCGAGACCCAGTACTTC.

The chain joins TRBV7-9 to TRBJ2-7; D unclear. Germline CDR1 is SEHNR and CDR2 is FQNEAQ (reference sequence). This CDR3 region has 14 residues. Trimming removed 5 bases from V and 2 bases from J, with 13 bases in between. The CDR3 bases are TGTGCCAGCAGCACCAGAAATAGCCCCTACGAGCAGTACTTC. This gives the protein CASSTRNSPYEQYF.

This sequence joins TRBV11-2 and TRBJ2-3, with D possibly called TRBD1 or TRBD2 (5 bases each). Trimming removed 4 bases from V and 2 bases from J, with 16 bases in between. The CDR3 length is 16 residues. From germline, CDR1 is SGHAT and CDR2 FQNNGV. The CDR3, as DNA: TGTGCCAGCAGCTCCCAGCCGACAGACTACACAGATACGCAGTATTTT. This gives the protein CASSSQPTDYTDTQYF.

The chain recombines TRBV13 with TRBJ2-7, with no clear D. Germline CDR1 is PRHDT and CDR2 is FYEKMQ (reference sequence). The length of the CDR3 is 14 residues. Trimming cost V 2 bases and J 1 base, with 9 bases left between them. The CDR3 nucleotides are TGTGCCAGCAGCTTAAGGCGCGTATCCTACGAGCAGTACTTC. Translated, it gives CASSLRRVSYEQYF.